This section outlines one T cell receptor beta chain sequence together with its context. The antigen remains unidentified. Before the COVID-19 pandemic, during about 2011-2018, CD4+ T cells were taken from unexposed donors. Isolation of CD4+ T cells took place after nine to ten days in culture. These data are taken from a study of CD4 T cells in relation to SARS-CoV-2 and coronaviruses. The assay was immunoSEQ multiplex PCR, and TCRdb's table has in-frame clones only and misses some. The table includes 21,000 or so clones, more than 70% detected once. The CDR3 has 15 amino acids. The V end lost 10 bases, the J end lost 5 bases, and 21 bases lay between the germline ends. The germline V gene has CDR1 MNHEY and CDR2 SVGAGI.

The receptor was derived from a human donor in good health. The rearrangement links TRBV6-5 to TRBJ1-5; D is possibly TRBD1 (5 bases). The sample consisted of CD4+ T cells from PBMCs, cultured in vitro. CDR3 residues: CATHPWDGRDQPQHF. CDR3 DNA: TGTGCCACCCACCCCTGGGACGGGAGGGATCAGCCCCAGCATTTT.